This TCR beta chain was documented in a study of blood T cell repertoires in COVID-19. Study in general: Collection of acute and convalescent COVID-19 samples took place in the United States, Italy and Spain.

Trimming left V 4 bases short and J 2 bases short, with 12 bases between. There are 14 residues in the CDR3. Germline CDR1 SGHNT, CDR2 YYREEE (reference sequence). Data came from immunoSEQ multiplex PCR; TCRdb stores just in-frame clones and leaves some out. The sample has about 180,000 clones, about nine tenths seen once; the top ten hold 1.6%. The chain couples TRBV5-4 to TRBJ2-5; perhaps TRBD2 as D (7 bases). This clonotype was sampled from a woman aged 45 to 65 with acute or convalescent COVID-19. Input material: peripheral blood. CDR3 region: CASSVGGTQETQYF. The DNA of the CDR3 is TGTGCCAGCAGCGTGGGGGGGACACAAGAGACCCAGTACTTC.